The present T cell receptor (beta chain) was sequenced within a study of PD-1 blockade in classical Hodgkin lymphoma. Study-level findings and limits: Reported baseline diversity: healthy donors highest, relapsed/refractory patients lowest.

The sample holds one count of this clone. Its antigen is currently unknown. There was relapse after autologous stem cell transplantation in every patient, and there was variation in brentuximab vedotin exposure. Complete response, partial response or progressive disease was recorded as best response. Sequenced by immunoSEQ multiplex PCR; TCRdb stores in-frame clones only, minus some. Among 90,000 to 130,000 clones listed, around 89% were seen once. Germline V gives CDR1 LNHNV, CDR2 YYDKDF (reference sequence). The CDR3 totals 16 residues. Trimming cost V 0 bases and J 4 bases, with 15 bases left between them.

The sample was peripheral blood mononuclear cells (PBMCs), taken before the second cycle of nivolumab. This clonotype was obtained from a human donor with classical Hodgkin lymphoma. This chain joins TRBV15 and TRBJ1-1; TRBD1 is a possible D gene (6 bases). The CDR3 loop is CATSRDLGQTVTEAFF. The CDR3 nucleotides are TGTGCCACCAGCAGAGATCTCGGACAGACGGTCACTGAAGCTTTCTTT.